This TCR beta chain appears in the sequencing data of a study of Ad26.COV2.S vaccination and SARS-CoV-2 variants. Study context: Donor was assigned to the Ad26.COV2.S arm of trial COV1001. Administration of Ad26.COV2.S was intramuscular, either once or twice 56 days apart. General study findings and limits: Those who received the vaccine showed greater spike-specific TCR breadth than those given placebo.

Treatment defined: around 19 received Ad26.COV2.S at low or high dose, single or two shots; 5 received placebo; per-sample allocation not given. Samples came from day 63 after the first vaccine or placebo injection. This person who donated was an adult of 18-55 years in Boston. Sequencing used immunoSEQ multiplex PCR; TCRdb keeps in-frame clones, though not all of them. The sample consists of about 350,000 clones, 75% to 90% of them appearing once. V lost 3 bases to trimming and J lost 4 bases; unmatched junction nucleotides: 5. Looked up from germline, CDR1 is LGHDT and CDR2 is YNNKEL (reference sequence). The CDR3 spans 15 residues. A remark on this clone: Its specificity is not known.

The chain has TRBV3-1 (or the pseudogene TRBV3-2) and TRBJ2-3; 9 bases are a match to TRBD1. Sequenced here: peripheral blood, sampled in a trial of Ad26.COV2.S vaccine versus placebo. The TCR comes from a person aged 18-60 years who received the Ad26.COV2.S COVID-19 vaccine or a placebo. CDR3 DNA sequence: TGTGCCAGCAGCCATGGGGGACAGGGATCAGATACGCAGTATTTT. Protein sequence: CASSHGGQGSDTQYF.